A single sample is the source of the 28 T cell receptor beta chains below, sequenced in a study of T cell responses to AZD1222 COVID-19 vaccine. Generated by immunoSEQ multiplex PCR, the TCRdb table keeps only in-frame clones and is missing some. Of approximately 120,000 clones in the sample, roughly 90% are singletons; the top ten hold 1.1%. This specimen was peripheral blood, taken on day 0 of AZD1222 vaccination. These receptors were taken from an adult in good health.

The genes are TRBV19 and TRBJ2-1; weak D call: TRBD2 (6 bases). V was cut by 2 bases and J by 8 bases, with 16 bases left in between. CDR1 is LNHDA and CDR2 is SQIVND in the germline V gene (reference sequence). The CDR3 is 15 residues long. The DNA of the CDR3 is TGTGCCAGTAGTATAAATCGGCATTGGGAGGATGAGCAGTTCTTC. Amino acids: CASSINRHWEDEQFF.

This clone was recorded only once. V and J are TRBV7-6 and TRBJ1-1; 8 bases agree with TRBD1. Germline trimming cut 0 bases from V and 4 bases from J; bases unmatched to any gene: 4. Germline values: CDR1 SGHVS, CDR2 FNYEAQ. The CDR3 contains 15 residues. The CDR3 sequence: CASSLATGGGTEAFF. CDR3 nucleotides: TGTGCCAGCAGCTTAGCCACAGGGGGTGGCACTGAAGCTTTCTTT.

The rearrangement joins TRBV6-1 to TRBJ1-5, with D perhaps TRBD1 (6 bases). V was trimmed by 4 bases and J by 3 bases, leaving 19 bases between them. The CDR3 is 17 residues long. Germline V gene data show CDR1 as MNHNS and CDR2 as SASEGT. CDR3 amino acids: CASSGGAGSLPNQPQHF. CDR3 nucleotides: TGTGCCAGCAGTGGGGGGGCAGGGAGTTTGCCCAATCAGCCCCAGCATTTT.

This clone was seen just once. The chain combines TRBV24-1 with TRBJ2-7, with D possibly called TRBD1 or TRBD2 (5 bases each). The CDR3 length is 15 residues. Trimming left V 0 bases short and J 4 bases short, with 12 bases between. Germline V lookup: CDR1 KGHDR, CDR2 SFDVKD. CDR3 protein: CATSDLARGRYEQYF. As DNA, the CDR3 is TGTGCCACCAGTGATTTGGCTAGGGGACGGTACGAGCAGTACTTC.

This chain connects TRBV2 to TRBJ1-2; TRBD1 might be the D (6 bases). V was trimmed by 5 bases and J by 5 bases, leaving 15 bases between them. Germline V gene data show CDR1 as SNHLY and CDR2 as FYNNEI. This CDR3 is 14 amino acids long. CDR3: CASSPWAGEYGYTF. The DNA of the CDR3 is TGTGCCAGCAGTCCCTGGGCAGGGGAGTATGGCTACACCTTC.

The chain uses TRBV11-3 and TRBJ2-1; 8 bases line up with TRBD2. V lost 1 base to trimming and J lost 7 bases; unmatched junction nucleotides: 6. CDR1 is SGHNT, CDR2 YENEEA, per germline. The CDR3 spans 15 residues. The CDR3 spells CASSLVPGGINEQFF. Here the CDR3 DNA reads TGTGCCAGCAGCTTAGTTCCGGGAGGGATAAATGAGCAGTTCTTC. Together with reference TRBV11-3 and TRBJ2-1, the CDR3 gives the full variable domain: EAGVVQSPRYKIIEKKQPVAFWCNPISGHNTLYWYLQNLGQGPELLIRYENEEAVDDSQLPKDRFSAERLKGVDSTLKIQPAELGDSAVYLCASSLVPGGINEQFFGPGTRLTVL.

The J gene is TRBJ2-2, the V gene TRBV19; possible D gene TRBD1, 6 bases. Germline V CDR1 and CDR2: LNHDA, SQIVND (reference sequence). Trimming pared 6 bases from V and 1 base from J, leaving 9 bases between. The CDR3 loop spans 14 amino acids. CDR3 protein: CASRGTWNTGELFF. The CDR3 DNA reads as TGTGCCAGTAGGGGGACATGGAACACCGGGGAGCTGTTTTTT.

The genes are TRBV6-1 and TRBJ1-4, with D maybe TRBD1 (6 bases). CDR1 and CDR2 (germline): MNHNS, SASEGT. The CDR3 is 15 amino acids. Trimming removed 3 bases from V and 8 bases from J, with 16 bases in between. The chain's CDR3 is CASSDVWGRGEKLFF. Here the CDR3 DNA reads TGTGCCAGCAGTGATGTTTGGGGGCGCGGGGAAAAACTGTTTTTT.

V and J are TRBV5-1 and TRBJ1-3; the D is unclear. The CDR3 is 13 amino acids. The germline CDR1 and CDR2 sequences are SGHRS and YFSETQ. V lost 4 bases and J lost 0, with 5 bases in between. The CDR3 spells CASSPDSGNTIYF. The CDR3 coding sequence is TGCGCCAGCAGCCCTGACTCTGGAAACACCATATATTTT. Looking up the rest from reference TRBV5-1 and TRBJ1-3 gives the full variable domain: KAGVTQTPRYLIKTRGQQVTLSCSPISGHRSVSWYQQTPGQGLQFLFEYFSETQRNKGNFPGRFSGRQFSNSRSEMNVSTLELGDSALYLCASSPDSGNTIYFGEGSWLTVV.

This clone came up once. The genes are TRBV7-9 and TRBJ2-1; the D is unclear. Germline-derived CDR1 and CDR2 are SEHNR and FQNEAQ (reference sequence). Between the trimmed V and J ends, which lost 5 bases and 8 bases, there was a span of 10 bases. The CDR3 runs 12 residues. The CDR3 DNA follows: TGTGCCAGCAGCCCACGCTTCGATGAGCAGTTCTTC. It codes for CASSPRFDEQFF. The full variable domain, with the rest looked up from reference TRBV7-9 and TRBJ2-1, is DTGVSQNPRHKITKRGQNVTFRCDPISEHNRLYWYRQTLGQGPEFLTYFQNEAQLEKSRLLSDRFSAERPKGSFSTLEIQRTEQGDSAMYLCASSPRFDEQFFGPGTRLTVL.

The rearrangement joins TRBV2 to TRBJ2-5; D possibly corresponds to TRBD2 (5 bases). Germline-derived CDR1 and CDR2 are SNHLY and FYNNEI. Trimming cost V 6 bases and J 4 bases, with 9 bases left between them. CDR3 length: 12 amino acids. CDR3 residues: CASRERIETQYF. CDR3 nucleotides: TGTGCCAGCAGGGAGCGGATAGAGACCCAGTACTTC.

This chain connects TRBV2 to TRBJ2-3, with no clear D. V was pared by 3 bases and J by 3 bases, with 13 bases between. The CDR3 spans 15 residues. Germline V gene data show CDR1 as SNHLY and CDR2 as FYNNEI. The CDR3: CASSDASYITDTQYF. CDR3 nucleotide sequence: TGTGCCAGCAGTGATGCTAGTTACATTACAGATACGCAGTATTTT.

A single count supports this clone. The chain employs TRBV19 and TRBJ1-2; D not resolved. From germline, CDR1 is LNHDA and CDR2 SQIVND (reference sequence). The CDR3 runs 12 residues. Deletions cut 8 bases from V and 2 bases from J, with 9 bases between. The CDR3 protein is CASSRLNYGYTF. DNA of the CDR3: TGTGCCAGTTCGCGGTTAAACTATGGCTACACCTTC.

This chain connects TRBV3-1 (or the pseudogene TRBV3-2) to TRBJ2-1; D perhaps matches TRBD1 (6 bases). This CDR3 has 14 residues. V lost 1 base to trimming and J lost 6 bases, with 10 bases between them. Germline lookup yields CDR1 LGHDT and CDR2 YNNKEL (reference sequence). CDR3 DNA sequence: TGTGCCAGCAGCCAAGGACAGGTCGTCAATGAGCAGTTCTTC. Its protein product is CASSQGQVVNEQFF.

V gene TRBV10-3 combines with J gene TRBJ1-4; D is perhaps TRBD1 (5 bases). Germline CDR1 ENHRY, CDR2 SYGVKD. The CDR3 has 13 residues. V gave up 9 bases and J gave up 6 bases, with 14 bases separating them. The CDR3 loop is CAIRDSRDEKLFF. The DNA for the CDR3 is TGTGCCATACGGGACTCCAGGGATGAAAAACTGTTTTTT.

The genes are TRBV19 and TRBJ1-1, with D tentatively TRBD1 (5 bases). Trimming pared 6 bases from V and 6 bases from J, leaving 8 bases between. Per the germline V gene, CDR1 is LNHDA and CDR2 is SQIVND (reference sequence). The CDR3 loop spans 11 amino acids. CDR3 nucleotides: TGTGCCAGTAGGGGGACCCCTGAAGCTTTCTTT. Protein: CASRGTPEAFF.

This sequence joins TRBV21-1 and TRBJ2-7; the table calls TRBD2, which could not be checked here. TRBV21-1 is flagged as a pseudogene. The CDR3 is made up of 9 amino acids. This chain's CDR3 is CASEHEQYF. Here the CDR3 DNA reads TGTGCCAGCGAGCACGAGCAGTACTTC.

The J gene is TRBJ2-1, the V gene TRBV7-9; TRBD1 is a possible D gene (5 bases). Germline lookup yields CDR1 SEHNR and CDR2 FQNEAQ (reference sequence). The CDR3 contains 12 residues. V was shortened by 3 bases and J by 6 bases, with 6 bases between the two germline ends. The CDR3 loop reads CASSLTANEQFF. In DNA, the CDR3 is TGTGCCAGCAGCTTGACAGCCAATGAGCAGTTCTTC.

The chain couples TRBV30 to TRBJ2-1, with D unclear. With 1 base removed from V and 7 bases from J, the gap between germline ends came to 2 bases. The CDR3 covers 10 residues. Germline loops: CDR1 GTSNPN, CDR2 SVGIG (reference sequence). In DNA, the CDR3 is TGTGCCTGGAGTGAAAATGAGCAGTTCTTC. Residues: CAWSENEQFF. Drawing the rest from reference TRBV30 and TRBJ2-1, the complete variable domain is SQTIHQWPATLVQPVGSPLSLECTVEGTSNPNLYWYRQAAGRGLQLLFYSVGIGQISSEVPQNLSASRPQDRQFILSSKKLLLSDSGFYLCAWSENEQFFGPGTRLTVL.

CDR3: CASSLGTARGYGYTF. CDR3 DNA sequence: TGTGCCAGCAGCCTTGGGACAGCCAGGGGGTATGGCTACACCTTC. The J gene is TRBJ1-2, the V gene TRBV7-9; 7 positions match TRBD1. Germline V gene data show CDR1 as SEHNR and CDR2 as FQNEAQ (reference sequence). The CDR3 is 15 amino acids. J gave up 5 bases and V 5 bases, and 11 bases lay outside the gene matches.

V gene TRBV7-9 combines with J gene TRBJ1-1; maybe TRBD1 (5 bases). From germline, CDR1 is SEHNR and CDR2 FQNEAQ (reference sequence). The CDR3 extends over 15 amino acids. With 3 bases removed from V and 2 bases from J, the gap between germline ends came to 13 bases. The CDR3 nucleotides are TGTGCCAGCAGCTTTCATGAGGGACCAAACACTGAAGCTTTCTTT. Protein: CASSFHEGPNTEAFF.

This chain joins TRBV30 and TRBJ1-1, with TRBD1 matching over 10 bases. Per the germline V gene, CDR1 is GTSNPN and CDR2 is SVGIG (reference sequence). The CDR3 has 12 amino acids. The trim removed 7 bases at V and 6 bases at J, leaving 5 bases unmatched. The CDR3: CASDRGLAEAFF. In DNA, the CDR3 is TGTGCCTCAGACAGGGGGCTGGCTGAAGCTTTCTTT.

The chain links TRBV28 to TRBJ1-6, with D unclear. With 6 bases removed from V and 7 bases from J, the gap between germline ends came to 13 bases. From germline, CDR1 is MDHEN and CDR2 SYDVKM. The CDR3 spans 14 residues. CDR3 amino acids: CASRVPQVNSPLHF. The CDR3 DNA follows: TGTGCCAGCAGAGTACCGCAAGTCAATTCACCCCTCCACTTT.

This clone was recorded a few times. The rearrangement uses TRBV10-2 and TRBJ1-2; D call uncertain. The length of the CDR3 is 14 residues. Trimming shortened V by 4 bases and J by 1 base, and 10 bases separated the two germline ends. Germline lookup yields CDR1 WSHSY and CDR2 SAAADI. The CDR3 loop reads CASSGNILNYGYTF. The CDR3 DNA reads TGCGCCAGCAGTGGTAACATACTTAACTATGGCTACACCTTC.

The chain combines TRBV6-5 with TRBJ2-7, with TRBD2 matching 13 bases. Trimming cost V 6 bases and J 5 bases; bases outside gene matches: 7. The CDR3 runs to 15 residues. Germline V lookup: CDR1 MNHEY, CDR2 SVGAGI. The CDR3 sequence: CASRGTSGIFHEQYF. In DNA, the CDR3 is TGTGCCAGCAGAGGGACTAGCGGGATATTTCACGAGCAGTACTTC.

This sequence joins TRBV2 and TRBJ2-6, with D uncertain. Deletions cut 1 base from V and 0 bases from J, with 4 bases between. CDR1 SNHLY and CDR2 FYNNEI come from the germline V gene. CDR3 length equals 15 residues. The CDR3 DNA is TGTGCCAGCAGTGAAGAGAGCTCTGGGGCCAACGTCCTGACTTTC. Amino acid sequence: CASSEESSGANVLTF.

The chain carries TRBV18 and TRBJ2-1; TRBD2 aligns across 9 bases. Germline V gives CDR1 KGHSH, CDR2 LQKENI. Trimming took 0 bases from V and 10 from J; bases not matched to a gene: 13. The CDR3 runs 17 residues. For the CDR3, the DNA is TGTGCCAGCTCACCACCTGGGGCTAGCGGGGCCGTTGAGGAGCAGTTCTTC. Translating gives CASSPPGASGAVEEQFF.

The chain is built from TRBV28 and TRBJ1-1; possible D gene TRBD1, 5 bases. The CDR3 extends over 14 amino acids. Trimming cost V 8 bases and J 1 base, with 14 bases left between them. Germline V gene sequence: CDR1 MDHEN, CDR2 SYDVKM. The CDR3 protein is CASARQSPNTEAFF. DNA for the CDR3: TGTGCCAGCGCGAGACAGTCCCCGAACACTGAAGCTTTCTTT.